This entry lists 6 T cell receptor beta chains sequenced from one sample in a study of OX40 agonist ivuxolimab in advanced cancers. Method: immunoSEQ multiplex PCR; TCRdb's copy keeps in-frame clones and lacks some. This table holds approximately 70,000 clones, 92% found once. The sample in question was CD4+ or CD8+ T cells sorted from blood, obtained in a trial of the OX40 agonist ivuxolimab. All receptors derive from an adult with an advanced solid tumor such as melanoma, head and neck, liver or kidney cancer.

This clone appeared once. The rearrangement uses TRBV30 and TRBJ2-2; D gene unclear. Germline CDR1 GTSNPN, CDR2 SVGIG (reference sequence). The CDR3 extends over 15 amino acids. The V end lost 0 bases, the J end lost 3 bases, and 11 bases lay between the germline ends. The CDR3 spells CAWSVLGRDTGELFF. CDR3 in DNA: TGTGCCTGGAGTGTACTGGGTCGGGACACCGGGGAGCTGTTTTTT.

This rearrangement joins TRBV7-2 to TRBJ2-1; TRBD2 is a possible D gene (5 bases). The ends were cut back, 0 bases at V and 5 bases at J, with 14 bases in the middle. This CDR3 comprises 16 residues. Germline V gene data show CDR1 as SGHTA and CDR2 as FQGNSA. The CDR3 loop reads CASSLAQRTTHNEQFF. The CDR3 nucleotides read TGTGCCAGCAGCTTAGCGCAGCGGACGACTCACAATGAGCAGTTCTTC.

CDR3 protein: CASSIDRPAVTSYEQYF. CDR3 coding DNA: TGTGCCAGTAGTATAGATAGGCCAGCGGTGACGTCCTACGAGCAGTACTTC. The V gene is TRBV19, the J gene TRBJ2-7; D might be TRBD2 (5 bases). This CDR3 is built from 17 residues. Trimming shortened V by 0 bases and J by 1 base, and 16 bases separated the two germline ends. Germline CDR1 is LNHDA and CDR2 is SQIVND (reference sequence).

For the CDR3, the DNA is TGTGCCAGCTTCGGACAGGGCGGGGGCGAGCAGTACTTC. Encoded protein: CASFGQGGGEQYF. The V and J genes are TRBV18 and TRBJ2-7; possibly TRBD1 for D (8 bases). The CDR3 is made up of 13 amino acids. The germline CDR1 and CDR2 sequences are KGHSH and LQKENI. Trimming removed 7 bases from V and 6 bases from J, with 16 bases in between.

The chain is built from TRBV5-5 and TRBJ1-1; D not resolved. The V and J ends lost 2 bases and 1 base respectively, with 6 bases between them. The CDR3 is 13 residues long. The germline V gene encodes CDR1 SGHKS and CDR2 YYEKEE (reference sequence). CDR3 coding DNA: TGTGCCAGCAGCTTAAACGCGAACACTGAAGCTTTCTTT. Encoded protein: CASSLNANTEAFF.

The chain carries TRBV2 and TRBJ1-4, with 8 bases aligning to TRBD1. This CDR3 has 14 residues. The V gene's germline CDR1 is SNHLY and CDR2 FYNNEI. V shed 4 bases and J 9 bases; nucleotides not matched to a gene: 7. CDR3 DNA: TGTGCCAGCAGTGCTGAACAGGGGGAGAAAAAACTGTTTTTT. It is translated as CASSAEQGEKKLFF.